This T cell receptor beta chain was identified in a study of Ad26.COV2.S vaccination and SARS-CoV-2 variants. On the study more broadly: Dosing was one shot or two shots 56 days apart.

Clones were sequenced by immunoSEQ multiplex PCR, and TCRdb holds only the in-frame ones, with some missing. The top ten clones hold roughly 3.6% of a sample with 300,000 to 400,000 clones, around 87% of them seen once. V dropped 6 bases and J dropped 4; count of bases not matched to a gene: 9. This CDR3 spans 14 amino acids. The V gene's germline CDR1 is SGHDT and CDR2 YYEEEE. Treatment here: approximately 18 received Ad26.COV2.S at low or high dose, single or two shots; about five received placebo; per-sample allocation not given. Material that was analyzed had been drawn on day 63 after the first vaccine or placebo injection. Immunization relied on an Ad26 vector, which expressed Wuhan-strain SARS-CoV-2 spike.

This rearrangement joins TRBV5-6 to TRBJ1-2; 7 bases align to TRBD1. This specimen was peripheral blood, taken in a trial of Ad26.COV2.S vaccine versus placebo. This TCR came from a person aged 18-60 years who received the Ad26.COV2.S COVID-19 vaccine or a placebo. The CDR3 protein is CASTSLAGGYGYTF. CDR3 nucleotide sequence: TGTGCCAGCACTTCCCTGGCAGGGGGCTATGGCTACACCTTC.